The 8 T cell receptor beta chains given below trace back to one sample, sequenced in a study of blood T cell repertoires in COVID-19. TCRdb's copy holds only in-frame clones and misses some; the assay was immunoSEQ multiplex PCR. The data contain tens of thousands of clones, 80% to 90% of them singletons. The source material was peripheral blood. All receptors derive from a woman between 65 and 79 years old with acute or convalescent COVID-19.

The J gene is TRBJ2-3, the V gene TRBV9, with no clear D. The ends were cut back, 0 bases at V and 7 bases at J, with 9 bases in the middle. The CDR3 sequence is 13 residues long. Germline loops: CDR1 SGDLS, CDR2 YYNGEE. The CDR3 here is CASSVGPINTQYF. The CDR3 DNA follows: TGTGCCAGCAGCGTAGGCCCTATCAATACGCAGTATTTT.

CDR3: CATSAYDRDPSARGTQYF. For the CDR3, the DNA is TGTGCCACCAGTGCCTATGACAGGGATCCTAGCGCCAGGGGTACGCAGTATTTT. The chain carries TRBV24-1 and TRBJ2-3, with D perhaps TRBD1 (7 bases). CDR1 and CDR2 (germline): KGHDR, SFDVKD. This CDR3 is 18 amino acids long. With 5 bases removed from V and 8 bases from J, the gap between germline ends came to 28 bases.

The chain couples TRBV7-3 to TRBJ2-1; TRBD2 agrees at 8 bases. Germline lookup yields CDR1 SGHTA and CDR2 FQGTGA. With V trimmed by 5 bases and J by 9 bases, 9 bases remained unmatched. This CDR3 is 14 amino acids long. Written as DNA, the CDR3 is TGTGCCAGCAGCCCCCAGCTAGCGGGCCTTGAGCAGTTCTTC. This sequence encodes CASSPQLAGLEQFF. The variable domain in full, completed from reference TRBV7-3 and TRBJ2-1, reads GAGVSQTPSNKVTEKGKYVELRCDPISGHTALYWYRQSLGQGPEFLIYFQGTGAADDSGLPNDRFFAVRPEGSVSTLKIQRTERGDSAVYLCASSPQLAGLEQFFGPGTRLTVL.

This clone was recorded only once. As DNA, the CDR3 is TGTGCCAGCAGTGAGGAAGGGGGGGCGGGCGAGCAGTACGTC. This encodes CASSEEGGAGEQYV. The chain links TRBV6-1 to TRBJ2-7, with TRBD2 as a possible D gene (7 bases). Per germline, CDR1 MNHNS and CDR2 SASEGT. CDR3 length: 14 amino acids. V lost 3 bases and J 6 bases, leaving 15 bases between the germline ends.

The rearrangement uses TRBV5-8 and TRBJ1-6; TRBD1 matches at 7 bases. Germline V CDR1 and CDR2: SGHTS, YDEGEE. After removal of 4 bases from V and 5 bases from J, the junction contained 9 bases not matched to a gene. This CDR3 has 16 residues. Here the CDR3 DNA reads TGTGCCAGCAGCAGGACGACAGGGCCCAATAATTCACCCCTCCACTTT. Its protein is CASSRTTGPNNSPLHF.

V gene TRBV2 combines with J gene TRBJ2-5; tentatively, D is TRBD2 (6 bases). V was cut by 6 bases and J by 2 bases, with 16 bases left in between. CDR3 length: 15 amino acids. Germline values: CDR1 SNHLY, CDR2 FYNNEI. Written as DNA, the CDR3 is TGTGCCAGCAGGCCCGGGCGGGGACCACAAGAGACCCAGTACTTC. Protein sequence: CASRPGRGPQETQYF.

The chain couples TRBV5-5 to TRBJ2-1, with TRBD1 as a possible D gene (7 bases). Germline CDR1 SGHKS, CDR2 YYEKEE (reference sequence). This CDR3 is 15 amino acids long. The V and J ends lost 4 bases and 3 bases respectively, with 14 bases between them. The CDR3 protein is CASSLLRDSYNEQFF. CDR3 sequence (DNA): TGTGCCAGCAGCCTGCTGCGGGACAGCTACAATGAGCAGTTCTTC.

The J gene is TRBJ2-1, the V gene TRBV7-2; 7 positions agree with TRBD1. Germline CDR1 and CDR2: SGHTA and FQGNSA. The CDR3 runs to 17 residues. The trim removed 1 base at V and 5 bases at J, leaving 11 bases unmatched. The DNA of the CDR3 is TGTGCCAGCAGCTTAGGAGGTGGCAGGGGGAGACACAATGAGCAGTTCTTC. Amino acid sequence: CASSLGGGRGRHNEQFF.